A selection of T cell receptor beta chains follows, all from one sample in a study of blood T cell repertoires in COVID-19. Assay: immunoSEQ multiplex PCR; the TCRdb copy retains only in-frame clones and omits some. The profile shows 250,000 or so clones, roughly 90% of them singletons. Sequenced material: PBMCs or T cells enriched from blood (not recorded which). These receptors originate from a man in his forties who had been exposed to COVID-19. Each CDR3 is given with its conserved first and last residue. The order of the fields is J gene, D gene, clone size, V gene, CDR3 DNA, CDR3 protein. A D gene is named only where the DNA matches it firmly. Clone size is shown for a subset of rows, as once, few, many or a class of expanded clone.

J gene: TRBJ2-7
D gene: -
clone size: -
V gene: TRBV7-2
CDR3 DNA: TGTGCCAGCAGCGTCCCGGGGTCCTACGAGCAGTACTTC
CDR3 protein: CASSVPGSYEQYF

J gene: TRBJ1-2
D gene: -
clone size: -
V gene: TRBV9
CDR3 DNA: TGTGCCAGCAGCGTCTCCGTGGGGCGGGACAACTATGGCTACACCTTC
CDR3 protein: CASSVSVGRDNYGYTF

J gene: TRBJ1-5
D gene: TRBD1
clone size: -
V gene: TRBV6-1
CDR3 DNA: TGTGCCAGCAGTGACCACAGGGGGCAGCCCCAGCATTTT
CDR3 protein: CASSDHRGQPQHF

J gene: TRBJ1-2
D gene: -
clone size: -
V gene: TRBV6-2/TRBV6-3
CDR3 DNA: TGTGCCAGCAGTTACTCTGTAACTTATGGCTACACCTTC
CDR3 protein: CASSYSVTYGYTF

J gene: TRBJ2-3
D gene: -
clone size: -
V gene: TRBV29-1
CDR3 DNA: TGCAGCGTTGAGGGGCATTGGGTGGCAGATACGCAGTATTTT
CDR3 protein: CSVEGHWVADTQYF

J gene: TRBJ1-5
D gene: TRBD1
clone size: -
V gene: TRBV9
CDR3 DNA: TGTGCCAGCAGCTTGACAGGGGATCATCAGCCCCAGCATTTT
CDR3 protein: CASSLTGDHQPQHF

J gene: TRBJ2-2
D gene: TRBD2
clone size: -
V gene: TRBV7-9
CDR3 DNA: TGTGCCAGCAGCCCCAGAGGCCTAGCGGGAACCGGGGAGCTGTTTTTT
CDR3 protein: CASSPRGLAGTGELFF

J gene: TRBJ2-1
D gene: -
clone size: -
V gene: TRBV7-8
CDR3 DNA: TGTGCCAGCAGCTTATTGTTACAGGACAATGAGCAGTTCTTC
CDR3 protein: CASSLLLQDNEQFF

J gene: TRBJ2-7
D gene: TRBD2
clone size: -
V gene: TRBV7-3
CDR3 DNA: TGTGCCAGCAGTAAGGGACTAGCGGGAGAGCAGTACTTC
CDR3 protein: CASSKGLAGEQYF

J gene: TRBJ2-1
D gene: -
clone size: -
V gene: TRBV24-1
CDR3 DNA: TGTGCCACCAGTGACCGGGACTTTCAAAATGAGCAGTTCTTC
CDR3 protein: CATSDRDFQNEQFF

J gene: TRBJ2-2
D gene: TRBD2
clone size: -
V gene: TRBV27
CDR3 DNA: TGTGCCAGCAGGGGGGGGACCCCGAGCACCGGGGAGCTGTTTTTT
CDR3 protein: CASRGGTPSTGELFF

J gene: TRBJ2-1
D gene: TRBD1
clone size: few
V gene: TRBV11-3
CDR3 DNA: TGTGCCAGCAGCTCCGGGAGGGACAGGGGGCGAATCTTC
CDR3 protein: CASSSGRDRGRIF

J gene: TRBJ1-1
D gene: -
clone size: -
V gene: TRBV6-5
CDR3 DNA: TGTGCCAGCAGGGCCGGGACAAGCCTGAACACTGAAGCTTTCTTT
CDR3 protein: CASRAGTSLNTEAFF

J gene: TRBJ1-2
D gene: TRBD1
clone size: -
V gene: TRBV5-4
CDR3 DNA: TGTGCCAGCAGCAGGACAGGGAATGGCTACACCTTC
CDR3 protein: CASSRTGNGYTF

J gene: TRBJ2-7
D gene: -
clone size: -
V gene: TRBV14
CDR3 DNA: TGTGCCAGCAGCGGGCCATCTTACGAGCAGTACTTC
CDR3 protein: CASSGPSYEQYF

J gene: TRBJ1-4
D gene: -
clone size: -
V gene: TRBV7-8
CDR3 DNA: TGTGCCAGCAGCTTGGGACATTCTAATGAAAAACTGTTTTTT
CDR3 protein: CASSLGHSNEKLFF

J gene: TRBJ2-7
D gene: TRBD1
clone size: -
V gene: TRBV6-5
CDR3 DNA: TGTGCCAGCAGTACGACAGGGGGCAACTACGAGCAGTACTTC
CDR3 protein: CASSTTGGNYEQYF

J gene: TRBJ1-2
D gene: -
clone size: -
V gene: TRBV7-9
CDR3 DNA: TGTGCCAGCAGCTTAGATAATTCAGGTCCCGTCACCTTC
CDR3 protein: CASSLDNSGPVTF

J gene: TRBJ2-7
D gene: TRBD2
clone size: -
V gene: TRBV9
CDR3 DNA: TGTGCCAGCAGCGAGGGACTAGCGGCAAACTCCTACGAGCAGTACTTC
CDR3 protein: CASSEGLAANSYEQYF

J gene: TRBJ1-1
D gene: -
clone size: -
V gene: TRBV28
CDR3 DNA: TGTGCCAGCATCCCGAGGGGGTTGAGAGCTGAAGCTTTCTTT
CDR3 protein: CASIPRGLRAEAFF

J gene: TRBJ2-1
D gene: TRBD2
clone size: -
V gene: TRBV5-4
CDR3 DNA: TGTGCCAGCAGCACGAAGTCTAGCGGGAGATACTTCAATGAGCAGTTCTTC
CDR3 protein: CASSTKSSGRYFNEQFF

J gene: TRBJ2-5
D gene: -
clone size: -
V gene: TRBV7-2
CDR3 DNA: TGTGCCAGCAGCCAGAGGGTCTCCCAAGAGACCCAGTACTTC
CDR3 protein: CASSQRVSQETQYF

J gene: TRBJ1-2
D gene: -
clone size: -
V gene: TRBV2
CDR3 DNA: TGTGCCAGCATAAGGGAGACTGGGGACTATGGCTACACCTTC
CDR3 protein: CASIRETGDYGYTF

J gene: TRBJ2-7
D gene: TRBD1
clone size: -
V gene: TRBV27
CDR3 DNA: TGTGCCAGCAGTTTGGGGACAGACTACGAGCAGTACTTC
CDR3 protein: CASSLGTDYEQYF